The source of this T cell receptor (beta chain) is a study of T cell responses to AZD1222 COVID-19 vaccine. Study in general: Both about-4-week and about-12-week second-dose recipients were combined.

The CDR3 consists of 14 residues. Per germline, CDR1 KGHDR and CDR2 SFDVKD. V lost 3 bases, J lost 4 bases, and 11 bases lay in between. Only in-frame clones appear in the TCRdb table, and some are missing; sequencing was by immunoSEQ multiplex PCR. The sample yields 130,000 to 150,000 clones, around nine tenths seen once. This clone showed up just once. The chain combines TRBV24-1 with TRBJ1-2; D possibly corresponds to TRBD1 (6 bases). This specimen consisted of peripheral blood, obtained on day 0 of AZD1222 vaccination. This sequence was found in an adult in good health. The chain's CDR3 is CATSDPDRSYGYTF. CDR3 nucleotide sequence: TGTGCCACCAGTGATCCTGACAGGAGCTATGGCTACACCTTC.